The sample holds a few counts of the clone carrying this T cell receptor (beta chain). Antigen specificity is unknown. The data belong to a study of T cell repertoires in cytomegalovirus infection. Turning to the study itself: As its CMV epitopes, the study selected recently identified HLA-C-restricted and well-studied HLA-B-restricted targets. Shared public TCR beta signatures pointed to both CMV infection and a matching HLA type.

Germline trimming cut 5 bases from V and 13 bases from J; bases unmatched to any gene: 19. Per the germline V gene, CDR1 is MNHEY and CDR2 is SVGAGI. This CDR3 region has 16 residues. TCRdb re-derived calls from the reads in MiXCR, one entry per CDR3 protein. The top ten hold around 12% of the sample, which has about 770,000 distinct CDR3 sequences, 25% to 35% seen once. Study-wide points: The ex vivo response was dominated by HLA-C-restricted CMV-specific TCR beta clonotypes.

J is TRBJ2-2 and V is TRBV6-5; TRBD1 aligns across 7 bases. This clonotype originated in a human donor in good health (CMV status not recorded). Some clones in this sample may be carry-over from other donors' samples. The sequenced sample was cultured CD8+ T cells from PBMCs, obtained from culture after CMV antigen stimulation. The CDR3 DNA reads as TGTGCCAGCAGTCCATTCCGTCCCGGGACAGCTCCTGGGCTGTTTTTT. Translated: CASSPFRPGTAPGLFF.